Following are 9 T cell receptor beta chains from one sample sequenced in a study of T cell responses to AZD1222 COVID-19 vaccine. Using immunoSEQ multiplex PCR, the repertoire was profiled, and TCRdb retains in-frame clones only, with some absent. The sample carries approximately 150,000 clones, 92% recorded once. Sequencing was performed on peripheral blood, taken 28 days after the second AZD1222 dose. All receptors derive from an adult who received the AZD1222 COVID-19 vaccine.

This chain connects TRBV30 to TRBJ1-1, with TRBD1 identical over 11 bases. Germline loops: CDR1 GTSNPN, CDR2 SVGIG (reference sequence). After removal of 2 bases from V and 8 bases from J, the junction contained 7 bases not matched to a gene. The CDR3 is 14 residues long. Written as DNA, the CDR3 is TGTGCCTGGAGTACCGGACAGGGGGCTGGGGAAGCTTTCTTT. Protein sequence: CAWSTGQGAGEAFF.

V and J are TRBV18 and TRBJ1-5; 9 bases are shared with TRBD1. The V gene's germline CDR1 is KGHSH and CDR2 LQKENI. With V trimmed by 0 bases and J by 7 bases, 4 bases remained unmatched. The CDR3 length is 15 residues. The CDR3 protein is CASSPPGTGFQPQHF. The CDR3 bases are TGTGCCAGCTCACCACCAGGGACAGGGTTCCAGCCCCAGCATTTT.

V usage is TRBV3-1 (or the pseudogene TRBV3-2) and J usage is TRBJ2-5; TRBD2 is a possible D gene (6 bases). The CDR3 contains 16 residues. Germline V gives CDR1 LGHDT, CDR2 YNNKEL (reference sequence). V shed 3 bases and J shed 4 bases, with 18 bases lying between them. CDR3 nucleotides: TGTGCCAGCAGCCATACGGGGGTGGGAGGAGGAGAGACCCAGTACTTC. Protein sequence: CASSHTGVGGGETQYF.

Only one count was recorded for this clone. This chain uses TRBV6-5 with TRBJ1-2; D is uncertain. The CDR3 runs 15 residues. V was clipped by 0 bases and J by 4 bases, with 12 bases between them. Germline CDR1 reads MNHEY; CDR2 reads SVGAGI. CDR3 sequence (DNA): TGTGCCAGCAGTTACTCGAGGAAACAACCCTATGGCTACACCTTC. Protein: CASSYSRKQPYGYTF.

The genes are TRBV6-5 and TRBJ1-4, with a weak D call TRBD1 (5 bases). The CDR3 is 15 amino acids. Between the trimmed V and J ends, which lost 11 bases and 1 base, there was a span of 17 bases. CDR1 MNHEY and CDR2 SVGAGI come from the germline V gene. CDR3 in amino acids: CASGRGQQTNEKLFF. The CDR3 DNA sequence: TGTGCCTCCGGTAGGGGCCAACAAACTAATGAAAAACTGTTTTTT.

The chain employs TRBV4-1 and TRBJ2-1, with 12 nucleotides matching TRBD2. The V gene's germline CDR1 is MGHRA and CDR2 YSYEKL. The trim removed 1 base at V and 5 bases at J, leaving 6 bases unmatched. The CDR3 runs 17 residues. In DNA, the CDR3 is TGCGCCAGCAGCCAAGTTTCTCTAGCGGGGGGGGACAATGAGCAGTTCTTC. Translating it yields CASSQVSLAGGDNEQFF.

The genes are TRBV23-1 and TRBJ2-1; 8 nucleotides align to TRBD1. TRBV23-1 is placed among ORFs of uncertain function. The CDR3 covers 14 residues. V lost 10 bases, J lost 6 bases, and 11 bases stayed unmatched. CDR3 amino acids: CATPDRAIANEQFF. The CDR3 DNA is TGCGCCACCCCGGACAGGGCGATCGCCAATGAGCAGTTCTTC.

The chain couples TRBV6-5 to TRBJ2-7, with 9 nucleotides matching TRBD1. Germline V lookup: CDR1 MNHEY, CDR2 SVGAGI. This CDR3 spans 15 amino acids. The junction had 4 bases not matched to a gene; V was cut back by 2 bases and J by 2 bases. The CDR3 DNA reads TGTGCCAGCAGTTACGGACAGGGGATTACCTACGAGCAGTACTTC. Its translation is CASSYGQGITYEQYF.

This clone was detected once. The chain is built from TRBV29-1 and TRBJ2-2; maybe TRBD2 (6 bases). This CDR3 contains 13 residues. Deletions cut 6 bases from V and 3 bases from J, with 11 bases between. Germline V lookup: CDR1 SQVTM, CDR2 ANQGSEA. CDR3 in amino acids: CSVWRGDTGELFF. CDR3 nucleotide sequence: TGCAGCGTCTGGAGGGGCGACACCGGGGAGCTGTTTTTT.